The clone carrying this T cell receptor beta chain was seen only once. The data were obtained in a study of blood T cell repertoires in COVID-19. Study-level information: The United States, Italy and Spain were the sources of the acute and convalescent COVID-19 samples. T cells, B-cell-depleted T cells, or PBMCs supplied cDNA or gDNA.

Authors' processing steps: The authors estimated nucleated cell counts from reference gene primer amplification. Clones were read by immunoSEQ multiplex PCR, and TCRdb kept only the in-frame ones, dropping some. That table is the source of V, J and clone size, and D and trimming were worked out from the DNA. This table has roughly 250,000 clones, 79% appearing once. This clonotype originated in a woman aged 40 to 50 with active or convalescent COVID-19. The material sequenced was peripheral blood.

The CDR3 sequence: CASSLGSIRQGNTGELFF. The CDR3 DNA is TGTGCCAGCAGCTTAGGGAGCATACGACAGGGTAACACCGGGGAGCTGTTTTTT. The rearrangement links TRBV7-3 to TRBJ2-2, with 7 bases lining up with TRBD1. Looked up from germline, CDR1 is SGHTA and CDR2 is FQGTGA. V was pared by 2 bases and J by 2 bases, with 11 bases of the junction left unmatched. This CDR3 region has 18 residues. Based on the CDR3 plus reference TRBV7-3 and TRBJ2-2, the full variable domain is GAGVSQTPSNKVTEKGKYVELRCDPISGHTALYWYRQSLGQGPEFLIYFQGTGAADDSGLPNDRFFAVRPEGSVSTLKIQRTERGDSAVYLCASSLGSIRQGNTGELFFGEGSRLTVL.